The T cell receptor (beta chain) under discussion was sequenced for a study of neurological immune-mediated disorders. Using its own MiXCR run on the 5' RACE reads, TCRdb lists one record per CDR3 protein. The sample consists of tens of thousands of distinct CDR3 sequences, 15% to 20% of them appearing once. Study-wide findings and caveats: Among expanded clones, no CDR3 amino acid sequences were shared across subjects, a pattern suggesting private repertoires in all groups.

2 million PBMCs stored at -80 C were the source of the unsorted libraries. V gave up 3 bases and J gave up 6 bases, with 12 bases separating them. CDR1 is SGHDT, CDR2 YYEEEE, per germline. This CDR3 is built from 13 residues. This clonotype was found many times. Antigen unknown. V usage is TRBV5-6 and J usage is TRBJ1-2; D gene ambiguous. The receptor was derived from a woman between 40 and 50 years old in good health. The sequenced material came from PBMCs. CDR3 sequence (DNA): TGTGCCAGCAGCTCCCTTAGTAGCGATGGCTACACCTTC. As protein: CASSSLSSDGYTF.